This T cell receptor (beta chain) derives from a study of blood T cells in healthy people across ages. Findings of the study overall: Donor CMV infection status was unknown, possibly confounding age-related changes in expanded clonotypes.

The table lists this clonotype with a count of one. The antigen remains undetermined. Next came a second PCR, run for about 7 to 12 cycles, which used a sample-barcoded 5' primer along with a J-beta primer mix. Every cDNA molecule carried a tag from a template-switch adaptor bearing 12 random nucleotides. In TCRdb, the 5' RACE reads were re-called with MiXCR into one record per CDR3 protein. Counted here are some 1.6 million distinct CDR3 sequences, about 31% occurring once; the ten biggest clones make up around 10%. Each sample yielded at least 6.5 million isolated PBMCs. This TCR derives from a woman aged 25 to 39 in good health. The sequenced sample consisted of blood.

CDR3 nucleotide sequence: TGTGCCAGCAGGGACAGGGCCAAAGAGACCCAGTACTTC. Its protein product is CASRDRAKETQYF. This chain connects TRBV6-5 to TRBJ2-5; 8 bases align to TRBD1. Unmatched junction bases numbered 3, after V lost 6 bases and J lost 3 bases. The CDR3 loop spans 13 amino acids. Germline CDR1 and CDR2: MNHEY and SVGAGI.